This T cell receptor beta chain was recovered during a study of response to subunit inactivated influenza vaccine. Study-wide findings and caveats: Each seasonal influenza vaccination recruits few new T cells, the authors suggested.

This clonotype was seen a few times. Antigen: not known. TCRdb fed the RT-PCR reads into MiXCR, producing one record per CDR3 protein. The data hold hundreds of thousands of distinct CDR3 sequences, with roughly 10% observed a single time. Per the germline V gene, CDR1 is SQVTM and CDR2 is ANQGSEA. The V segment lost 6 bases and the J segment 0 bases; nucleotides outside the gene matches: 6. The length of the CDR3 is 16 residues. The chain joins TRBV29-1 to TRBJ2-1; TRBD2 aligns across 12 bases. This TCR derives from a man aged 50 to 60 who received an inactivated influenza vaccine. This specimen was PBMCs from blood, taken on the day of vaccination. CDR3 nucleotide sequence: TGCAGCGTCAACGGACTAGCGGGAAGCTCCTACAATGAGCAGTTCTTC. Translated, it gives CSVNGLAGSSYNEQFF.